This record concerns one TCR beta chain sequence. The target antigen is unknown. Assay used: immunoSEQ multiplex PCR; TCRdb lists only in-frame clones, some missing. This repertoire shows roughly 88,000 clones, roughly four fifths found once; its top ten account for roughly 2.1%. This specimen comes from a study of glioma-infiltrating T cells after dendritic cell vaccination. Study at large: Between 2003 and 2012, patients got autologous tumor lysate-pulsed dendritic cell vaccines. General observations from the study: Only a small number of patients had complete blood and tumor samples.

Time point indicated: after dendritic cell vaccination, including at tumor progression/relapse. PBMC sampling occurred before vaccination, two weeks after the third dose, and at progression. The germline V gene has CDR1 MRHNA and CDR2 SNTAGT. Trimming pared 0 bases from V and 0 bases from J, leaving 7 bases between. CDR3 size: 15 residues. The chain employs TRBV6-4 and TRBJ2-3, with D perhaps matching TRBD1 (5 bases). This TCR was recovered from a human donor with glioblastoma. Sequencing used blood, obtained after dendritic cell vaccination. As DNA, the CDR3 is TGTGCCAGCAGTGACTCGGCAGGGAGCACAGATACGCAGTATTTT. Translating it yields CASSDSAGSTDTQYF.